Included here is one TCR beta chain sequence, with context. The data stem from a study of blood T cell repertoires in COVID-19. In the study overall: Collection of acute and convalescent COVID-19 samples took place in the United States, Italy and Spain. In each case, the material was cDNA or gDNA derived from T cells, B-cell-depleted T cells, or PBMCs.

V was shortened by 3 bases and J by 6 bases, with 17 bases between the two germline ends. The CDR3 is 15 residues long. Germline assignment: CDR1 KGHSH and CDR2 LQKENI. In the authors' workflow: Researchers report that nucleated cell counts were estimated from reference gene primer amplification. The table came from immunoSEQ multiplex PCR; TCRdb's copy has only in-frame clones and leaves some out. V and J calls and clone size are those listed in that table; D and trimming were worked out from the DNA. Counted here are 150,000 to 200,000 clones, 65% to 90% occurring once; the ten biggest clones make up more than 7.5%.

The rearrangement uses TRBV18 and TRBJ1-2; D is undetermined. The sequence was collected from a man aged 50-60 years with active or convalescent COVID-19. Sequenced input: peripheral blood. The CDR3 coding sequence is TGTGCCAGCTCACCCCCCGCGGGGAGTCTGGATGGCTACACCTTC. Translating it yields CASSPPAGSLDGYTF.